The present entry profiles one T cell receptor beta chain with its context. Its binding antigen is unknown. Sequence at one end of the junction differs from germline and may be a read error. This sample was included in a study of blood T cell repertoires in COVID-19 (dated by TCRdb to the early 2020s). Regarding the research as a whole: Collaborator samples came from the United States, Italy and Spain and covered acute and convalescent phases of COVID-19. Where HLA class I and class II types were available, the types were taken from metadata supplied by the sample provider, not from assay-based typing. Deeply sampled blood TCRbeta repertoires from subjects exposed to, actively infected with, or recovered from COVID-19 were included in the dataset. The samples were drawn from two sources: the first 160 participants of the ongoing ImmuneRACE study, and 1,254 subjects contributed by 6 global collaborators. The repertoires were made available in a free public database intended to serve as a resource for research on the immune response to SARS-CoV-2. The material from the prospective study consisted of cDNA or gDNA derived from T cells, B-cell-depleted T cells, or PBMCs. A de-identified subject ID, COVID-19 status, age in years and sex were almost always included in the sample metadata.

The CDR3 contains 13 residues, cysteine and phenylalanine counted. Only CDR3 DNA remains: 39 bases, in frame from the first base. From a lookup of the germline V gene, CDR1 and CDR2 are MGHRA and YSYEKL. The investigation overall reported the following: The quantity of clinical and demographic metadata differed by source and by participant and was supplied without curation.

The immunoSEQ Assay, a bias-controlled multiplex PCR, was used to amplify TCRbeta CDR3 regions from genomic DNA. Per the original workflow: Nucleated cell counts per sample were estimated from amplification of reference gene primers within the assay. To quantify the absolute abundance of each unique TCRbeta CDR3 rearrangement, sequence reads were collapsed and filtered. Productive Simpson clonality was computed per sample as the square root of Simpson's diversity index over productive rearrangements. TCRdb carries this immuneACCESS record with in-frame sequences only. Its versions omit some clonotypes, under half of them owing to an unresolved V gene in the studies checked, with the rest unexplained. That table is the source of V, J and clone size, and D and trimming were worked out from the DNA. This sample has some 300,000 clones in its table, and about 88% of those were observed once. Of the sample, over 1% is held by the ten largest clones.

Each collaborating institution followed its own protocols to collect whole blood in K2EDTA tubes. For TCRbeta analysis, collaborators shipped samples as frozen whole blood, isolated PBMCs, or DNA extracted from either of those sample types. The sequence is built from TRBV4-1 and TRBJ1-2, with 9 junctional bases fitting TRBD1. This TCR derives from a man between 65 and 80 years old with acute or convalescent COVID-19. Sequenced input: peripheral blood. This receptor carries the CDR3 CASSQDYRGRSHF. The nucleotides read TGCGCCAGCAGCCAAGATTACAGGGGGCGGTCACACTTC.